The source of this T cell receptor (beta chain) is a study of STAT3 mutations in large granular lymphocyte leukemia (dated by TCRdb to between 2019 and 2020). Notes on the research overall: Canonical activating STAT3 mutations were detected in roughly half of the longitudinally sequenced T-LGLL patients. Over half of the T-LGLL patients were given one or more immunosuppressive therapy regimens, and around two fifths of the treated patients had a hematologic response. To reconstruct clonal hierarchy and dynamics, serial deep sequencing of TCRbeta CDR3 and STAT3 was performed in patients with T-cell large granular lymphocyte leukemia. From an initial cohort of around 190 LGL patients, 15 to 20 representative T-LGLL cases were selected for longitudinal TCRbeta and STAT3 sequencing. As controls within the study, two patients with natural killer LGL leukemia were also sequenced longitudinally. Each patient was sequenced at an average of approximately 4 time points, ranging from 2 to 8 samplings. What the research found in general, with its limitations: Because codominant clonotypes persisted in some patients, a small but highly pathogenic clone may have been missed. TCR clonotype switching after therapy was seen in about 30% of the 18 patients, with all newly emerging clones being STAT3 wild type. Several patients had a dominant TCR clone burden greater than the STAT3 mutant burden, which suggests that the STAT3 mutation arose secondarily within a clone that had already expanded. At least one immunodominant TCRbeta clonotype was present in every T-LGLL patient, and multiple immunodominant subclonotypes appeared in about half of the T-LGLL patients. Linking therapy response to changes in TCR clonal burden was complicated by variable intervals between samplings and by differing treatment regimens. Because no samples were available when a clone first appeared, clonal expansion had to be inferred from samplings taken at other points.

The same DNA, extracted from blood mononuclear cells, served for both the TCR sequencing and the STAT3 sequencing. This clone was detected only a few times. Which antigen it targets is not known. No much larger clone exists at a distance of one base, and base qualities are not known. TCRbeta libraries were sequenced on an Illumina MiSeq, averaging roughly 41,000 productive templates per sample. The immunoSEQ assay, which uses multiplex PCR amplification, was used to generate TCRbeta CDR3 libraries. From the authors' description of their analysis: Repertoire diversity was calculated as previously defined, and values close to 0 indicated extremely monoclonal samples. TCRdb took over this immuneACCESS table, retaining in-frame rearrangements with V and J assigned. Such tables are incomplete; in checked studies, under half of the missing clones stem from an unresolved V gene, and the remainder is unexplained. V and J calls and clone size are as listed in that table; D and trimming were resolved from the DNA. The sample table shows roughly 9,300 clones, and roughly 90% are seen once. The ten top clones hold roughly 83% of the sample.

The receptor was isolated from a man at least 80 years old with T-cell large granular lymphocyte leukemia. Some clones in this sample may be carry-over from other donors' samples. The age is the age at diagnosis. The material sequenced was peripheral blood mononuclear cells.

The sequence in DNA is TGTGCCTGGAGTTATAGCGGGGGGACCTACGAGCAGTACTTC. Its product reads: CAWSYSGGTYEQYF. Recombination joined TRBV30 with TRBJ2-7; 10 bases in the junction line up with TRBD2. As encoded in the germline V gene (reference sequence), CDR1 is GTSNPN while CDR2 is SVGIG. V is pruned by 2 bases and J by 2 bases, leaving 3 bases of the junction without a gene match. The CDR3 spans 14 residues, from the cysteine through the phenylalanine. Only the CDR3 portion is preserved as DNA: 42 bases, with reading frame beginning at the first base.